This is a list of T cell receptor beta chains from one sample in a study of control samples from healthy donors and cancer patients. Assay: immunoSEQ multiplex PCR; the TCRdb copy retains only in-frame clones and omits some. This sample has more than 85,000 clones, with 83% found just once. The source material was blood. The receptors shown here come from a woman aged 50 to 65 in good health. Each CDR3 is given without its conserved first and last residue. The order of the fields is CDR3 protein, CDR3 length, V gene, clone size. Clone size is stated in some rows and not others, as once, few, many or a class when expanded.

CDR3 protein: ASSTIDRASGNTIY
CDR3 length: 14
V gene: TRBV19
clone size: NA

CDR3 protein: AWSSVRGNQPQH
CDR3 length: 12
V gene: TRBV30
clone size: NA

CDR3 protein: ASSYSGSKNIQY
CDR3 length: 12
V gene: TRBV6-2/TRBV6-3
clone size: many

CDR3 protein: ASSLGNFGTNNEQF
CDR3 length: 14
V gene: TRBV11-2
clone size: NA

CDR3 protein: ASSAGTAQETQY
CDR3 length: 12
V gene: TRBV5-4
clone size: NA

CDR3 protein: ASSLVLAGNTGELF
CDR3 length: 14
V gene: TRBV5-1
clone size: NA

CDR3 protein: AWSPGTSLEQY
CDR3 length: 11
V gene: TRBV30
clone size: NA

CDR3 protein: ASSPTVDQPQH
CDR3 length: 11
V gene: TRBV6-5
clone size: NA

CDR3 protein: ASSSYRDSPLH
CDR3 length: 11
V gene: TRBV7-2
clone size: NA

CDR3 protein: ASSQGTAGLEKLF
CDR3 length: 13
V gene: TRBV4-2
clone size: NA

CDR3 protein: ATSRTTVNGEKLF
CDR3 length: 13
V gene: TRBV15
clone size: NA

CDR3 protein: SVGGETRAEKLF
CDR3 length: 12
V gene: TRBV29-1
clone size: NA

CDR3 protein: AGLTQWSSYNEQF
CDR3 length: 13
V gene: TRBV5-1
clone size: NA

CDR3 protein: ASSLEARNNYGYT
CDR3 length: 13
V gene: TRBV7-2
clone size: NA

CDR3 protein: ASSADIGNGEAF
CDR3 length: 12
V gene: TRBV5-6
clone size: once

CDR3 protein: ASSWSTGRGQPQH
CDR3 length: 13
V gene: TRBV6-2/TRBV6-3
clone size: NA

CDR3 protein: ASSPLFRDRVAKNIQY
CDR3 length: 16
V gene: TRBV5-5
clone size: few

CDR3 protein: ASSQGEVMNTEAF
CDR3 length: 13
V gene: TRBV4-3
clone size: NA

CDR3 protein: ASSQDGGTRY
CDR3 length: 10
V gene: TRBV4-2
clone size: NA

CDR3 protein: ASSYLAGSTDTQY
CDR3 length: 13
V gene: TRBV7-9
clone size: NA

CDR3 protein: ASSQDRTTVILNIQY
CDR3 length: 15
V gene: TRBV4-3
clone size: NA

CDR3 protein: ASSRGPGEFNYGYT
CDR3 length: 14
V gene: TRBV4-1
clone size: NA

CDR3 protein: ASSQRQGPHTGELF
CDR3 length: 14
V gene: TRBV4-3
clone size: few

CDR3 protein: ASSPTGIGELF
CDR3 length: 11
V gene: TRBV5-8
clone size: NA

CDR3 protein: AIYGGANTGELF
CDR3 length: 12
V gene: TRBV10-3
clone size: NA

CDR3 protein: ASSVSVGTASTSYEQY
CDR3 length: 16
V gene: TRBV9
clone size: NA

CDR3 protein: ASSLATPGREGTGNTIY
CDR3 length: 17
V gene: TRBV7-9
clone size: NA

CDR3 protein: ASTTNQPQH
CDR3 length: 9
V gene: TRBV28
clone size: NA

CDR3 protein: VSSIASAIQETQY
CDR3 length: 13
V gene: TRBV19
clone size: NA

CDR3 protein: ASRTERGHTDTQY
CDR3 length: 13
V gene: TRBV5-8
clone size: medium-sized

CDR3 protein: ASSFLDRDGYT
CDR3 length: 11
V gene: TRBV12-3/TRBV12-4
clone size: NA